Listed below are T cell receptor beta chains from one sample, sequenced in a study of blood T cell repertoires in COVID-19. Sequencing was performed with immunoSEQ multiplex PCR; in TCRdb, only in-frame clones are kept and a portion is missing. Of 300,000 to 400,000 clones in the sample, 87% were seen once. Sample: peripheral blood. The receptors here all came from a woman aged 45-65 years with COVID-19, enrolled during active disease. CDR3s include the opening cysteine and the closing phenylalanine or tryptophan. The D gene is left open where the match is weak. Size values are once, few and many counts, or a class for expanded clones, and some rows have none.

abundance	v_gene	j_gene	d_gene	CDR3aa	CDR3nt
-	TRBV3-1/TRBV3-2	TRBJ2-1	TRBD1	CASSQGPFDRGRNEQFF	TGTGCCAGCAGCCAAGGGCCCTTCGACAGGGGGCGGAATGAGCAGTTCTTC
once	TRBV13	TRBJ2-1	TRBD2	CASSSGRAYNEQFF	TGTGCCAGCAGCAGCGGGAGAGCTTACAATGAGCAGTTCTTC
-	TRBV5-3	TRBJ2-7	-	CARSFLYRMQYF	TGTGCCAGAAGCTTCCTTTACAGAATGCAGTACTTC
-	TRBV19	TRBJ2-3	TRBD1	CASSIRRTGGADTQYF	TGTGCCAGTAGTATTCGACGGACAGGTGGGGCAGATACGCAGTATTTT
-	TRBV30	TRBJ2-7	TRBD2	CAWSVVGLAGLTPYEQYF	TGTGCCTGGAGTGTAGTGGGACTAGCGGGATTAACCCCCTACGAGCAGTACTTC
-	TRBV7-2	TRBJ2-7	-	CASSPRQGLYEQYF	TGTGCCAGCAGCCCACGACAGGGACTCTACGAGCAGTACTTC
-	TRBV7-9	TRBJ2-1	TRBD2	CASSLTGTRNNEQFF	TGTGCCAGCAGCTTAACCGGGACTAGGAACAATGAGCAGTTCTTC
-	TRBV7-6	TRBJ2-2	TRBD2	CASSSAGGIGELFF	TGTGCCAGCAGCTCAGCGGGAGGGATCGGGGAGCTGTTTTTT
-	TRBV5-1	TRBJ2-7	TRBD1	CASSPRDRYYEQYF	TGCGCCAGCAGTCCCCGGGACAGGTACTACGAGCAGTACTTC
-	TRBV3-1/TRBV3-2	TRBJ1-4	-	CASSQVLGAVEKLFF	TGTGCCAGCAGCCAAGTATTGGGGGCAGTTGAAAAACTGTTTTTT
-	TRBV6-2/TRBV6-3	TRBJ1-1	TRBD1	CASSYDLWDSILNTEAFF	TGTGCCAGCAGTTACGATCTTTGGGACAGCATCTTGAACACTGAAGCTTTCTTT
-	TRBV5-1	TRBJ2-1	-	CASSLSPNGNEQFF	TGCGCCAGCAGCTTGTCCCCCAACGGCAATGAGCAGTTCTTC
-	TRBV3-1/TRBV3-2	TRBJ2-3	-	CASSRRGDTQYF	TGTGCCAGCAGTCGCAGGGGAGATACGCAGTATTTT
-	TRBV21-1	TRBJ2-2	-	CASSNRDKNTGELFF	TGTGCCAGCAGCAACCGGGACAAGAACACCGGGGAGCTGTTTTTT
-	TRBV5-4	TRBJ2-1	TRBD2	CASSLELLAGYYNEQFF	TGTGCCAGCAGCTTGGAGCTCCTAGCGGGGTACTACAATGAGCAGTTCTTC
-	TRBV15	TRBJ1-2	-	CATSRDREKGGGYTF	TGTGCCACCAGCAGAGATCGCGAAAAGGGAGGTGGCTACACCTTC
-	TRBV29-1	TRBJ2-3	TRBD2	CSGRTSGNTDTQYF	TGCAGCGGCCGGACTAGCGGGAACACAGATACGCAGTATTTT
few	TRBV15	TRBJ2-7	TRBD1	CATSEGGTGALEQYF	TGTGCCACCAGCGAAGGCGGGACAGGGGCCCTGGAGCAGTACTTC
once	TRBV27	TRBJ1-2	TRBD1	CASSPRGGPGTGVDGYTF	TGTGCCAGCAGTCCTAGGGGGGGGCCAGGGACAGGCGTGGATGGCTACACCTTC
few	TRBV7-6	TRBJ2-2	-	CASSRLIGGLAAGGTGELFF	TGTGCCAGCAGCCGATTAATAGGGGGCCTAGCTGCGGGAGGAACCGGGGAGCTGTTTTTT
-	TRBV27	TRBJ2-2	-	CASSTYRSSGELFF	TGTGCCAGCAGTACTTACAGGTCGTCCGGGGAGCTGTTTTTT
-	TRBV7-9	TRBJ2-1	TRBD2	CASSPTSGRGYNEQFF	TGTGCCAGCAGCCCTACCAGCGGGAGGGGCTACAATGAGCAGTTCTTC
-	TRBV3-1/TRBV3-2	TRBJ2-1	TRBD2	CASSQRPGSGDYNEQFF	TGTGCCAGCAGCCAAAGGCCTGGTAGCGGGGATTACAATGAGCAGTTCTTC
-	TRBV27	TRBJ1-2	TRBD1	CASSLSGTVYGYTF	TGTGCCAGCAGTTTATCGGGGACAGTATATGGCTACACCTTC
-	TRBV29-1	TRBJ1-4	TRBD1	CSVGARDRSSFNEKLFF	TGCAGCGTGGGAGCGCGGGACAGGTCTTCATTTAATGAAAAACTGTTTTTT
once	TRBV11-3	TRBJ2-1	-	CASSLEKDLEQFF	TGTGCCAGCAGCTTAGAAAAGGACTTGGAGCAGTTCTTC
-	TRBV19	TRBJ2-7	TRBD2	CASSQLAGASPGWYEQYF	TGTGCCAGTAGTCAACTAGCGGGAGCTTCCCCGGGGTGGTACGAGCAGTACTTC
-	TRBV6-6	TRBJ2-3	-	CAASGELIVDTQYF	TGTGCCGCATCGGGAGAGCTGATCGTAGATACGCAGTATTTT
-	TRBV19	TRBJ2-1	-	CASSIGSRGSYNEQFF	TGTGCCAGTAGTATCGGCTCACGGGGATCCTACAATGAGCAGTTCTTC
-	TRBV7-9	TRBJ1-2	TRBD1	CASSSWTGPSNYGYTF	TGTGCCAGCAGCTCGTGGACAGGACCCTCTAACTATGGCTACACCTTC
-	TRBV25-1	TRBJ1-1	-	CASRTVATEAFF	TGTGCCAGCAGGACAGTTGCCACTGAAGCTTTCTTT
-	TRBV7-3	TRBJ2-3	TRBD1	CASSWDRGLTDTQYF	TGTGCCAGCAGCTGGGACAGGGGGCTGACAGATACGCAGTATTTT
few	TRBV7-2	TRBJ1-1	TRBD1	CASSTRQGLNTEAFF	TGTGCCAGCAGCACTAGACAGGGATTGAACACTGAAGCTTTCTTT
-	TRBV7-8	TRBJ1-6	-	CASSPDNSPLHF	TGTGCCAGCAGCCCGGATAATTCACCCCTCCACTTT
-	TRBV10-1	TRBJ1-2	-	CASRGAQPLNYGYTF	TGCGCCAGTCGGGGTGCACAGCCACTCAACTATGGCTACACCTTC
-	TRBV19	TRBJ1-5	-	CASSIQQGNNQPQHF	TGTGCCAGTAGTATCCAACAGGGCAACAATCAGCCCCAGCATTTT
-	TRBV6-5	TRBJ1-2	-	CASTLDTSANYGYTF	TGTGCCAGCACTTTGGACACCTCAGCTAACTATGGCTACACCTTC
-	TRBV10-3	TRBJ2-1	TRBD2	CARRGSSYNEQFF	TGTGCCCGGCGGGGGAGCTCCTACAATGAGCAGTTCTTC
-	TRBV18	TRBJ1-2	TRBD1	CASSPTGTASNYGYTF	TGTGCCAGCTCACCAACCGGGACAGCCTCTAACTATGGCTACACCTTC
-	TRBV6-6	TRBJ2-2	TRBD2	CASSYSAGATGELFF	TGTGCCAGCAGTTACTCTGCGGGAGCCACCGGGGAGCTGTTTTTT